This T cell receptor beta chain was recovered during a study of T cell responses to AZD1222 COVID-19 vaccine (dated by TCRdb to the early 2020s). Context from the whole study: AZD1222 recipients given second doses at about 4 weeks or at about 12 weeks were pooled, since spike-specific TCR depth and breadth were not found to differ between the two schedules. Trial participants were enrolled into age subgroups of 18-55, 56-69 and 70-plus years, which contained around 150, 28 and 57 TCR-sequenced participants, respectively. TCR sequencing covered some 240 trial participants: roughly 200 given two doses of AZD1222 and 26 given two doses of MenACWY control vaccine.

What the authors observed across the whole study: Participants were mostly white British, with more females than males. The authors suggested clonal diversity may have been underestimated. After two AZD1222 doses, spike-specific TCR breadth and depth were significantly higher than at day 0 and than in MenACWY recipients. Reportedly, close to half of the unique spike-specific TCRs recognized epitopes lying outside the regions that are mutated in the B.1.351 and B.1.1.7 variants. Only five to seven AZD1222 recipients were SARS-CoV-2 seropositive at baseline, limiting conclusions about previously exposed vaccinees. The vaccine-associated CD4 TCRs covered the entire spike protein, and the dominant responses fell in regions 160-218 and 743-854. Because no samples from the day 14 peak response were available, repertoires could be characterized only after the peak T cell response. In the small 56-69-year group, the increase in depth fell short of significance, most likely because of low power.

V sheds 6 bases and J sheds 0 bases, leaving 12 bases between their ends. The CDR3 runs 15 residues from the cysteine to the phenylalanine. Here the CDR3 DNA is all that survives: 45 bases in frame from base 1. In the germline V gene, CDR1 corresponds to MDHEN and CDR2 to SYDVKM. With respect to this clone: The antigen it binds to is not known. Base qualities are not at hand, and no much larger clone is one base apart.

The CDR3 regions of human TCRbeta chains were analyzed by immunosequencing. As for how the authors treated the data: Repertoire TCRs were checked for matches against a reference library of SARS-CoV-2-specific TCRs that had been generated using the MIRA antigen-specificity platform. Breadth was defined as the fraction of unique TCRs that were SARS-CoV-2-associated, and depth was defined as the fraction of total T cells that were SARS-CoV-2-associated. Each spike-specific TCR was assigned to its reactive spike region and to a CD4 or CD8 class using the MIRA data. Log10-transformed breadth and depth values were compared by one-way ANOVA with Sidak's multiple comparisons tests. Imported from immuneACCESS, the table was reduced by TCRdb to in-frame sequences with V and J called. These copies leave out some clones; in studies compared against another copy, an unresolved V gene accounts for under half, and the cause of the remainder is not known. V and J calls and clone size are copied from that table; D and trimming were computed from the DNA. Within this sample are some 190,000 clones, with 85% to 90% of them counted one time only. The ten largest clones represent 6% to 8% of the sample.

In light of the paper, this sample's time point label describes: baseline before first vaccination. Vaccinee samples came from UK trials COV001 and COV002, including a single-blind randomized controlled phase 2/3 trial of AZD1222 (ChAdOx1 nCoV-19) in healthy adults. Trial participant PBMC samples were collected at day 0 and day 28 after the second dose for TCRbeta chain sequencing. Source: peripheral blood, taken on day 0 of AZD1222 vaccination. The clonotype was recovered from an adult in good health. The chain uses TRBV28 and TRBJ1-5; the D gene is perhaps TRBD1, on 6 matching bases. Read as DNA, the sequence is TGTGCCAGCAGAGCCGGGACACATAGCAATCAGCCCCAGCATTTT. Its coded protein is CASRAGTHSNQPQHF.